The text below deals with one TCR beta chain. Sequenced by immunoSEQ multiplex PCR; TCRdb stores in-frame clones only, minus some. The table lists under 150,000 clones, about 94% of them singletons, with 3.6% in the top ten. These data are taken from a study of control samples from healthy donors and cancer patients. The CDR3 length is 15 residues. Trimming cost V 3 bases and J 4 bases, with 13 bases left between them. CDR1 and CDR2 from the germline V gene are MRHNA and SNTAGT. The genes are TRBV6-4 and TRBJ2-1; D is possibly TRBD1 (7 bases). The sequence derives from a man aged 25-45 years in good health. The sequenced material came from blood. The CDR3 region is CASSEGQAGYNEQFF. For the CDR3, the DNA is TGTGCCAGCAGTGAAGGACAGGCGGGATACAATGAGCAGTTCTTC.